This TCR beta chain was sequenced in a study of T cell clonality in common variable immunodeficiency. In this sample, this clone turned up many times. The sequenced fragment ends 3 residues before the CDR3 boundary, so the rest is inferred from the germline J gene. Sequencing input was equivalent genomic DNA from CVID and controls. TCRdb's table, derived via immunoSEQ multiplex PCR, lists solely in-frame clones and lacks some. This sample includes 50,000 or so clones with no singletons; its ten biggest clones take up about 6.5%. Trimming stripped 1 base from V and 5 bases from J, with 15 bases between. Germline CDR1 is SGHVS and CDR2 is FQNEAQ. The CDR3 extends over 15 amino acids.

The receptor was derived from a person aged 18 to 70 in good health. The sequenced material came from peripheral blood mononuclear cells. The V call is TRBV7-8, the J call TRBJ2-7; D is uncertain. Incomplete CDR3 DNA: TGTGCCAGCAGCTTAGGTCTCCCCGGAAGCGACGAG. As protein: CASSLGLPGSDE. The whole CDR3 protein reads CASSLGLPGSDEQYF.